The 17 T cell receptor beta chains below come from one sample, sequenced in a study of blood T cell repertoires in COVID-19. This table comes from immunoSEQ multiplex PCR, and its TCRdb copy is limited to in-frame clones, with some not included. The sample includes about 170,000 clones, around 85% seen only once; the top ten take roughly 8.1%. Input material: peripheral blood. The receptors derive from a woman at least 80 years old with COVID-19, enrolled during active disease.

V gene TRBV7-9 combines with J gene TRBJ1-4; unclear D gene. The CDR3 is made up of 16 amino acids. Germline assignment: CDR1 SEHNR and CDR2 FQNEAQ (reference sequence). The V gene lost 1 base and the J gene lost 4 bases, with 13 bases spanning the gap. This CDR3 reads CASSLVGGFFNEKLFF. CDR3 DNA sequence: TGTGCCAGCAGCTTAGTTGGAGGATTCTTTAATGAAAAACTGTTTTTT.

V and J are TRBV18 and TRBJ2-7; 8 bases are a match to TRBD1. CDR3 length equals 15 residues. J was trimmed by 6 bases and V by 3 bases; bases with no gene match: 10. Germline V lookup: CDR1 KGHSH, CDR2 LQKENI. The CDR3 sequence: CASSPLGQGVGEQYF. The CDR3 DNA sequence: TGTGCCAGCTCACCTCTAGGACAGGGAGTAGGCGAGCAGTACTTC.

This clone was seen a handful of times. This chain uses TRBV2 with TRBJ2-7; TRBD1 agrees at 9 bases. Germline V gives CDR1 SNHLY, CDR2 FYNNEI. V shed 3 bases, J shed 2 bases, and the junction held 2 bases outside the gene matches. CDR3 length: 14 residues. CDR3 in amino acids: CASSDRTGAYEQYF. The CDR3 DNA reads TGTGCCAGCAGTGACCGGACAGGGGCCTACGAGCAGTACTTC.

J is TRBJ1-5 and V is TRBV7-8; 9 bases are shared with TRBD1. The germline V gene encodes CDR1 SGHVS and CDR2 FQNEAQ. The CDR3 runs 16 residues. Losses at the gene ends were 5 bases for V and 3 bases for J; bases not matched to a gene: 8. The CDR3 spells CASSLSRTGDNQPQHF. CDR3 nucleotides: TGTGCCAGCAGCCTCTCAAGGACAGGGGACAATCAGCCCCAGCATTTT.

The chain joins TRBV14 to TRBJ1-1, with D possibly being TRBD1 (5 bases). The CDR3 runs to 16 residues. The V gene's germline CDR1 is SGHDN and CDR2 FVKESK. Trimming left V 5 bases short and J 0 bases short, with 16 bases between. The CDR3 reads CASSSHTGLLNTEAFF. In DNA, the CDR3 is TGTGCCAGCAGCTCACACACGGGACTGCTGAACACTGAAGCTTTCTTT.

The CDR3 region is CASSFGVVHNSPLHF. The CDR3 bases are TGTGCCAGCAGCTTCGGGGTGGTCCATAATTCACCCCTCCACTTT. This chain uses TRBV7-2 with TRBJ1-6, with D uncertain. The V and J ends lost 3 bases and 5 bases respectively, with 11 bases between them. Germline V gives CDR1 SGHTA, CDR2 FQGNSA. This CDR3 is built from 15 residues.

The chain uses TRBV28 and TRBJ1-4; D perhaps matches TRBD1 (6 bases). The germline V gene encodes CDR1 MDHEN and CDR2 SYDVKM. The CDR3 length is 13 residues. Trimming stripped 5 bases from V and 7 bases from J, with 11 bases between. In nucleotides, the CDR3 is TGTGCCAGCAGTGGGGGGGCGCGTGAAAAACTGTTTTTT. This codes for CASSGGAREKLFF.

This chain links TRBV5-6 with TRBJ1-3; the D gene is possibly TRBD1 (6 bases). Between the trimmed V and J ends, which lost 3 bases and 6 bases, there was a span of 13 bases. The CDR3 extends over 14 amino acids. CDR1 is SGHDT, CDR2 YYEEEE, per germline. The CDR3 DNA sequence: TGTGCCAGCAGCTGGCAGGGGTCCCAAAACACCATATATTTT. This gives the protein CASSWQGSQNTIYF.

This clone came up a few times. The chain has TRBV3-1 (or the pseudogene TRBV3-2) and TRBJ1-2; 8 bases are shared with TRBD1. This CDR3 contains 17 residues. After removal of 0 bases from V and 4 bases from J, the junction contained 10 bases not matched to a gene. Looked up from germline, CDR1 is LGHDT and CDR2 is YNNKEL (reference sequence). This chain's CDR3 is CASSQEPRIDRGYGYTF. The CDR3, as DNA: TGTGCCAGCAGCCAAGAACCCCGAATCGACAGGGGCTATGGCTACACCTTC.

The V and J genes are TRBV19 and TRBJ2-3; 7 bases line up with TRBD2. Losses at the gene ends were 7 bases for V and 2 bases for J; bases not matched to a gene: 6. This CDR3 contains 14 residues. Looked up from germline, CDR1 is LNHDA and CDR2 is SQIVND (reference sequence). CDR3 sequence reads: CASMERDFTDTQYF. The CDR3 DNA sequence: TGTGCCAGTATGGAGCGGGACTTCACAGATACGCAGTATTTT.

The chain links TRBV19 to TRBJ1-5; D is uncertain. CDR1 and CDR2 (germline): LNHDA, SQIVND (reference sequence). This CDR3 is built from 15 residues. Trimming took off 3 bases at V and 3 bases at J, with 12 bases between the two ends. The CDR3 bases are TGTGCCAGTAGTATCTTGTGGTCAGTCAATCAGCCCCAGCATTTT. It translates to CASSILWSVNQPQHF. Looking up the rest from reference TRBV19 and TRBJ1-5 gives the full variable domain: DGGITQSPKYLFRKEGQNVTLSCEQNLNHDAMYWYRQDPGQGLRLIYYSQIVNDFQKGDIAEGYSVSREKKESFPLTVTSAQKNPTAFYLCASSILWSVNQPQHFGDGTRLSIL.

The rearrangement links TRBV18 to TRBJ1-1; D unclear. Between the trimmed V and J ends, which lost 2 bases and 0 bases, there was a span of 10 bases. The length of the CDR3 is 15 residues. Germline CDR1 reads KGHSH; CDR2 reads LQKENI. The CDR3 DNA sequence: TGTGCCAGCTCACCATATGGGGAGGTGAACACTGAAGCTTTCTTT. The encoded protein is CASSPYGEVNTEAFF.

The chain uses TRBV5-1 and TRBJ2-2; D perhaps matches TRBD1 (6 bases). CDR3 length: 16 residues. Looked up from germline, CDR1 is SGHRS and CDR2 is YFSETQ. Trimming stripped 2 bases from V and 1 base from J, with 12 bases between. The CDR3 coding sequence is TGCGCCAGCAGCTTACCAGGGGCTTTGAACACCGGGGAGCTGTTTTTT. Its translation: CASSLPGALNTGELFF.

The chain recombines TRBV3-1 (or the pseudogene TRBV3-2) with TRBJ1-2, with D possibly matching TRBD1 (5 bases). With 4 bases removed from V and 2 bases from J, the gap between germline ends came to 11 bases. The germline gives CDR1 LGHDT, CDR2 YNNKEL (reference sequence). CDR3 size: 14 residues. The CDR3 DNA reads as TGTGCCAGCAGCCCTCATGGGGCGAACTATGGCTACACCTTC. Residues: CASSPHGANYGYTF.

The rearrangement uses TRBV25-1 and TRBJ1-3; 7 positions match TRBD1. The germline CDR1 and CDR2 sequences are MGHDK and SYGVNS. The CDR3 runs 15 residues. V lost 8 bases, J lost 0 bases, and 7 bases stayed unmatched. The CDR3 nucleotides read TGTGCCAGCTCTGCAACAGGGGCCTCTGGAAACACCATATATTTT. Protein product: CASSATGASGNTIYF.

This clone is a singleton in its sample. The rearrangement links TRBV10-3 to TRBJ1-5; D is perhaps TRBD1 (5 bases). V was trimmed by 4 bases and J by 3 bases, leaving 7 bases between them. This CDR3 region has 13 residues. CDR1 and CDR2 (germline): ENHRY, SYGVKD. Here the CDR3 reads CAISGGLNQPQHF. For the CDR3, the DNA is TGTGCCATCAGTGGGGGCCTCAATCAGCCCCAGCATTTT.

The chain carries TRBV3-1 (or the pseudogene TRBV3-2) and TRBJ1-1; 7 positions agree with TRBD1. The germline CDR1 and CDR2 sequences are LGHDT and YNNKEL (reference sequence). V lost 4 bases, J lost 11 bases, and 7 bases stayed unmatched. CDR3 length: 12 amino acids. The CDR3 sequence is CASSLQGGSAFF. The CDR3 region has the DNA TGTGCCAGCAGCCTCCAGGGGGGTAGTGCTTTCTTT.